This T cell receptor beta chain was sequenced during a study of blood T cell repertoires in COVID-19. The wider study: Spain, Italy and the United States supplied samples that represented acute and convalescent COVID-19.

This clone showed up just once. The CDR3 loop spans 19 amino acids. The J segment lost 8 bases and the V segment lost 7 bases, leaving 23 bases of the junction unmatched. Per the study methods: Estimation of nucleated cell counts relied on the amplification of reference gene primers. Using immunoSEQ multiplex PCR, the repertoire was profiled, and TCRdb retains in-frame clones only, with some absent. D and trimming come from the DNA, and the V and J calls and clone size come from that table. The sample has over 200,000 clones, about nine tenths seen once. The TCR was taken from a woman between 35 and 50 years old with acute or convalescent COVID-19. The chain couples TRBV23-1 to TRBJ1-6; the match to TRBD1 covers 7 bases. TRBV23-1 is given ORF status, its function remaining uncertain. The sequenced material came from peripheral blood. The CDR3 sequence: CASTPADRRPLPPYSPLHF. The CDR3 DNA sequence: TGCGCCAGCACCCCTGCGGACAGGAGACCTTTGCCCCCTTATTCACCCCTCCACTTT.